One and the same sample provided the 25 T cell receptor beta chains below, sequenced in a study of T cell responses to AZD1222 COVID-19 vaccine. Sequencing used immunoSEQ multiplex PCR; TCRdb keeps in-frame clones, though not all of them. The data show tens of thousands of clones, 80% to 95% seen once. The material was peripheral blood, obtained 28 days after the second AZD1222 dose. These receptors were obtained from an adult who received the AZD1222 COVID-19 vaccine.

The chain employs TRBV6-5 and TRBJ1-5; TRBD1 might be the D (5 bases). With 7 bases removed from V and 0 bases from J, the gap between germline ends came to 13 bases. The CDR3 is 15 amino acids. Per the germline V gene, CDR1 is MNHEY and CDR2 is SVGAGI. The CDR3 sequence is CASNHGGYSNQPQHF. Written as DNA, the CDR3 is TGTGCCAGCAATCATGGGGGGTATAGCAATCAGCCCCAGCATTTT.

J is TRBJ1-1 and V is TRBV27; TRBD1 matches at 7 bases. CDR1 and CDR2 (germline): MNHEY, SMNVEV (reference sequence). This CDR3 is built from 16 residues. The junction had 9 bases not matched to a gene; V was cut back by 5 bases and J by 0 bases. This CDR3 reads CASSPPTGRMNTEAFF. In DNA, the CDR3 is TGTGCCAGCAGTCCCCCGACAGGGCGGATGAACACTGAAGCTTTCTTT.

The V call is TRBV18, the J call TRBJ1-2; the D gene is possibly TRBD1 (5 bases). CDR3 size: 14 residues. Germline CDR1 KGHSH, CDR2 LQKENI. V was pared by 6 bases and J by 9 bases, with 20 bases between. The CDR3 region is CASSHNGGDGSYTF. CDR3 DNA sequence: TGTGCCAGCTCCCATAACGGGGGGGACGGAAGCTACACCTTC.

The V call is TRBV4-2, the J call TRBJ1-5; 7 bases map to TRBD1. The V and J ends lost 1 base and 1 base, in that order; junction bases with no gene match: 4. The CDR3 has 16 amino acids. The germline gives CDR1 LGHNA, CDR2 YNFKEQ. CDR3 residues: CASSQGDRASNQPQHF. The CDR3 bases are TGTGCCAGCAGCCAAGGGGACAGAGCAAGCAATCAGCCCCAGCATTTT.

The V gene is TRBV18, the J gene TRBJ1-2; 7 bases match TRBD1. Germline CDR1 and CDR2: KGHSH and LQKENI. Trimming at V came to 4 bases and at J to 4 bases, leaving 27 bases not matched to a gene. CDR3 size: 21 residues. The CDR3 nucleotides read TGTGCCAGCTCACTTTTTGGACAGGCCGGGGAGCCGGGGGGGAGCGTCTATGGCTACACCTTC. Translation gives CASSLFGQAGEPGGSVYGYTF.

The chain combines TRBV5-5 with TRBJ1-5; 9 bases agree with TRBD1. The J segment lost 3 bases and the V segment lost 4 bases, leaving 11 bases of the junction unmatched. Germline V CDR1 and CDR2: SGHKS, YYEKEE (reference sequence). CDR3 length: 17 amino acids. The CDR3 region has the DNA TGTGCCAGCAGCCCCTTGGACAGGGGAGGACTCAATCAGCCCCAGCATTTT. It yields the protein CASSPLDRGGLNQPQHF.

The chain uses TRBV5-1 and TRBJ2-1; D gene ambiguous. This CDR3 comprises 15 residues. The V and J ends lost 4 bases and 2 bases respectively, with 13 bases between them. From germline, CDR1 is SGHRS and CDR2 YFSETQ. This CDR3 reads CASSPDSITYNEQFF. The DNA of the CDR3 is TGCGCCAGCAGCCCCGACTCCATAACCTACAATGAGCAGTTCTTC.

The rearrangement uses TRBV2 and TRBJ2-1, with D possibly TRBD2 on 5 matching bases. V shed 7 bases and J shed 0 bases, with 13 bases lying between them. This CDR3 has 15 amino acids. Germline CDR1 is SNHLY and CDR2 is FYNNEI. The CDR3 protein is CASNRAVSSYNEQFF. In DNA form, the CDR3 reads TGTGCCAGCAATCGAGCGGTGAGCTCCTACAATGAGCAGTTCTTC.

This clone appeared once. The CDR3 loop is CASSLRGVSGNTIYF. The DNA of the CDR3 is TGTGCCAGCAGTTTGAGGGGGGTCTCTGGAAACACCATATATTTT. The V call is TRBV27, the J call TRBJ1-3; possibly TRBD1 for D (6 bases). Trimming removed 3 bases from V and 0 bases from J, with 9 bases in between. Germline V CDR1 and CDR2: MNHEY, SMNVEV (reference sequence). The CDR3 sequence is 15 residues long.

This clone appeared once. The chain combines TRBV11-2 with TRBJ2-2; D call uncertain. Looked up from germline, CDR1 is SGHAT and CDR2 is FQNNGV. The V gene lost 5 bases and the J gene lost 6 bases, with 10 bases spanning the gap. CDR3 length: 13 amino acids. The DNA for the CDR3 is TGTGCCAGCAGCCCTGGGCGTTCCGGGGAGCTGTTTTTT. Amino acid sequence: CASSPGRSGELFF.

This clone was found a few times. V gene TRBV4-1 combines with J gene TRBJ1-5; the match to TRBD1 covers 10 bases. Germline CDR1 and CDR2: MGHRA and YSYEKL. The ends lost 2 bases at V and 5 bases at J; junction bases unmatched: 15. There are 19 residues in the CDR3. CDR3 sequence: CASSQPPGFDRGRDQPQHF. In DNA, the CDR3 is TGCGCCAGCAGCCAACCCCCGGGGTTTGACAGGGGGCGCGATCAGCCCCAGCATTTT.

The CDR3: CASSHRGDTIYF. In DNA form, the CDR3 reads TGTGCCAGCAGTCACAGGGGTGACACCATATATTTT. The V gene is TRBV6-6, the J gene TRBJ1-3; 7 bases are a match to TRBD1. The length of the CDR3 is 12 residues. Germline CDR1 MNHNY, CDR2 SVGAGI (reference sequence). Losses at the gene ends were 5 bases for V and 8 bases for J; bases not matched to a gene: 3.

This clone was counted a single time. The chain recombines TRBV19 with TRBJ1-5; D call uncertain. This CDR3 comprises 12 residues. With 9 bases removed from V and 0 bases from J, the gap between germline ends came to 6 bases. The germline V gene has CDR1 LNHDA and CDR2 SQIVND (reference sequence). CDR3 protein: CASRISNQPQHF. CDR3 bases: TGTGCCAGCCGGATTAGCAATCAGCCCCAGCATTTT. The entire variable domain, with the rest obtained from reference TRBV19 and TRBJ1-5, is as follows: DGGITQSPKYLFRKEGQNVTLSCEQNLNHDAMYWYRQDPGQGLRLIYYSQIVNDFQKGDIAEGYSVSREKKESFPLTVTSAQKNPTAFYLCASRISNQPQHFGDGTRLSIL.

This chain joins TRBV29-1 and TRBJ1-1; 8 bases agree with TRBD1. V lost 4 bases to trimming and J lost 1 base; unmatched junction nucleotides: 5. This CDR3 has 14 residues. Germline V gives CDR1 SQVTM, CDR2 ANQGSEA. The CDR3, as DNA: TGCAGCGTTGTGGCCACAGGGGGGAACACTGAAGCTTTCTTT. It translates to CSVVATGGNTEAFF.

This CDR3 reads CASSDLRQGLMFF. Written as DNA, the CDR3 is TGTGCCAGCAGTGACCTTCGACAGGGGTTGATGTTTTTT. The rearrangement links TRBV6-1 to TRBJ2-2, with 8 bases aligning to TRBD1. Germline V gene lookup returns CDR1 MNHNS and CDR2 SASEGT. V was clipped by 3 bases and J by 15 bases; unmatched bases: 9. This CDR3 has 13 residues.

This rearrangement joins TRBV2 to TRBJ1-3, with D uncertain. The CDR3 sequence is 16 residues long. The V and J ends lost 7 bases and 0 bases respectively, with 16 bases between them. Germline V gives CDR1 SNHLY, CDR2 FYNNEI. The CDR3 DNA follows: TGTGCCAGCATAAAGAGGGTCGAGTTCTCTGGAAACACCATATATTTT. This gives the protein CASIKRVEFSGNTIYF.

The chain combines TRBV2 with TRBJ1-2; TRBD1 might be the D (6 bases). This CDR3 spans 15 amino acids. Between the trimmed V and J ends, which lost 0 bases and 3 bases, there was a span of 11 bases. Looked up from germline, CDR1 is SNHLY and CDR2 is FYNNEI. The CDR3 DNA sequence: TGTGCCAGCAGTGAAGCGCTTCCAGGGGACTATGGCTACACCTTC. Translation gives CASSEALPGDYGYTF.

V gene TRBV30 combines with J gene TRBJ1-5; D perhaps matches TRBD1 (5 bases). Germline values: CDR1 GTSNPN, CDR2 SVGIG (reference sequence). The CDR3 sequence is 15 residues long. The V end lost 2 bases, the J end lost 3 bases, and 14 bases lay between the germline ends. CDR3 sequence: CAWSSPTVTNQPQHF. CDR3 nucleotide sequence: TGTGCCTGGAGTAGCCCGACAGTAACCAATCAGCCCCAGCATTTT. The full variable domain, rest sourced from reference TRBV30 and TRBJ1-5, is SQTIHQWPATLVQPVGSPLSLECTVEGTSNPNLYWYRQAAGRGLQLLFYSVGIGQISSEVPQNLSASRPQDRQFILSSKKLLLSDSGFYLCAWSSPTVTNQPQHFGDGTRLSIL.

The chain links TRBV5-1 to TRBJ1-1; D not resolved. CDR1 and CDR2 from the germline V gene are SGHRS and YFSETQ. CDR3 length: 12 residues. V was clipped by 2 bases and J by 11 bases, with 13 bases between them. CDR3 region: CASSFKAGDAFF. CDR3 DNA sequence: TGCGCCAGCAGCTTTAAGGCAGGTGATGCTTTCTTT.

The chain recombines TRBV2 with TRBJ2-7, with 12 bases lining up with TRBD1. Germline V gene data show CDR1 as SNHLY and CDR2 as FYNNEI. The trim removed 3 bases at V and 1 base at J, leaving 4 bases unmatched. The CDR3 totals 16 residues. CDR3 in amino acids: CASSEGQGAASYEQYF. The CDR3 DNA sequence: TGTGCCAGCAGTGAGGGACAGGGGGCGGCGTCCTACGAGCAGTACTTC.

The rearrangement uses TRBV6-2 or TRBV6-3 and TRBJ1-1; possible D gene TRBD1, 6 bases. The V gene lost 0 bases and the J gene lost 1 base, with 9 bases spanning the gap. CDR1 and CDR2 (germline): MNHEY, SVGEGT. This CDR3 has 15 amino acids. This chain's CDR3 is CASSYSAGQNTEAFF. The DNA for the CDR3 is TGTGCCAGCAGTTACTCGGCGGGACAGAACACTGAAGCTTTCTTT.

The gene calls are TRBV7-9 and TRBJ2-7; D possibly corresponds to TRBD2 (5 bases). CDR3 length: 12 residues. The V end lost 4 bases, the J end lost 6 bases, and 10 bases lay between the germline ends. The V gene's germline CDR1 is SEHNR and CDR2 FQNEAQ (reference sequence). The CDR3 coding sequence is TGTGCCAGCAGCTCGGCAGAGGGCGAGCAGTACTTC. This sequence encodes CASSSAEGEQYF.

This chain joins TRBV30 and TRBJ2-5; D is perhaps TRBD1 (5 bases). The CDR3 is 12 amino acids. V was cut by 3 bases and J by 3 bases, with 8 bases left in between. Germline-derived CDR1 and CDR2 are GTSNPN and SVGIG (reference sequence). CDR3: CAWSFREETQYF. The CDR3 DNA reads as TGTGCCTGGAGCTTCAGGGAAGAGACCCAGTACTTC.

The genes are TRBV3-1 (or the pseudogene TRBV3-2) and TRBJ2-7; tentatively, D is TRBD1 (6 bases). V lost 4 bases to trimming and J lost 2 bases, with 27 bases between them. The CDR3 totals 19 residues. CDR1 and CDR2 from the germline V gene are LGHDT and YNNKEL (reference sequence). As DNA, the CDR3 is TGTGCCAGCAGCCTACCACAGGGCCATCTACCATATGAGACCTACGAGCAGTACTTC. Amino acid sequence: CASSLPQGHLPYETYEQYF.

The V call is TRBV3-1 (or the pseudogene TRBV3-2), the J call TRBJ1-3; D gene uncertain. V lost 1 base and J lost 0, with 13 bases in between. Germline loops: CDR1 LGHDT, CDR2 YNNKEL (reference sequence). This CDR3 contains 17 residues. The CDR3 is CASSQGGVGISGNTIYF. The CDR3 DNA follows: TGTGCCAGCAGCCAAGGCGGGGTGGGAATCTCTGGAAACACCATATATTTT.